This note documents a single TCR beta chain sequence. This entry comes from a study of blood T cell repertoires in COVID-19. Study-level background: Samples taken during acute and convalescent COVID-19 were collected in the United States, Italy and Spain. Sources were T cells, B-cell-depleted T cells, or PBMCs; the material itself was cDNA or gDNA.

Assay: immunoSEQ multiplex PCR; the TCRdb copy retains only in-frame clones and omits some. The sample holds around 280,000 clones, around 87% seen once. Sequencing was performed on PBMCs or T cells enriched from blood (not recorded which). The receptor's source is a young woman with acute COVID-19.

CDR3 residues: CASSLWDRNTEAFF. The CDR3 region has the DNA TGTGCCAGCAGCTTGTGGGACAGAAACACTGAAGCTTTCTTT. This chain uses TRBV7-9 with TRBJ1-1; 7 bases are a match to TRBD1. After removal of 3 bases from V and 2 bases from J, the junction contained 3 bases not matched to a gene. In germline, CDR1 is SEHNR, CDR2 FQNEAQ (reference sequence). The CDR3 is 14 residues long.